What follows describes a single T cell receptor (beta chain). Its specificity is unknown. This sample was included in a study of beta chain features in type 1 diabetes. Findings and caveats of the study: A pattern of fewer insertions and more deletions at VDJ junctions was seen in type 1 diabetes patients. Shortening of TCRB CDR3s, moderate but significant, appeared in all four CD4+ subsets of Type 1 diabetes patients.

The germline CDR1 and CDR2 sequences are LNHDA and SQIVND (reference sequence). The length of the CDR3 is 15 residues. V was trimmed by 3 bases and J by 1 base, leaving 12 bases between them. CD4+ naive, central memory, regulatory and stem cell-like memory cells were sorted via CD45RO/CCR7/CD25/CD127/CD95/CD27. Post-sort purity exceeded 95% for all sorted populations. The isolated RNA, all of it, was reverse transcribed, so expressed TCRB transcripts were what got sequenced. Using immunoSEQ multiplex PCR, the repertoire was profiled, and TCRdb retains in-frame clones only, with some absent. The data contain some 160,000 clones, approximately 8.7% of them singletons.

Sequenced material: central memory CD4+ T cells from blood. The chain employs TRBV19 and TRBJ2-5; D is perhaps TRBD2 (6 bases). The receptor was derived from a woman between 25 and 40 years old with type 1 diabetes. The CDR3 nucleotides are TGTGCCAGTAGTATCGCGGGATACTCCCAAGAGACCCAGTACTTC. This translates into CASSIAGYSQETQYF.